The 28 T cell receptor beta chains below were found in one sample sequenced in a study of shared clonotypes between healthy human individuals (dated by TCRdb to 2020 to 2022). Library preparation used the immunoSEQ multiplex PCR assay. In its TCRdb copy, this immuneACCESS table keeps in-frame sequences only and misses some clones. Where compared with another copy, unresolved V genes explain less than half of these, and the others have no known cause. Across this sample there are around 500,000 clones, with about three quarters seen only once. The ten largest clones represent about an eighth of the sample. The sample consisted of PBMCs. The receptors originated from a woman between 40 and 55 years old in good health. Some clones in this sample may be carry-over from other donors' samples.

The CDR3 reads CASSPASGVNEQFF. CDR3 coding DNA: TGCGCCAGCAGCCCGGCTAGCGGAGTCAATGAGCAGTTCTTC. V usage is TRBV5-1 and J usage is TRBJ2-1; TRBD2 matches at 7 bases. Per germline, CDR1 SGHRS and CDR2 YFSETQ. CDR3 size: 14 residues. Trimming at V came to 4 bases and at J to 6 bases, leaving 7 bases not matched to a gene.

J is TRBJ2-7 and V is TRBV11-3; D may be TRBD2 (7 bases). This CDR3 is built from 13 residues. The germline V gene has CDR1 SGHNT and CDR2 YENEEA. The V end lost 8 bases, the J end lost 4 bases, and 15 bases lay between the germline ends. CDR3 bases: TGTGCCAGCGGTAAAGGGGGGGATTACGAGCAGTACTTC. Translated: CASGKGGDYEQYF.

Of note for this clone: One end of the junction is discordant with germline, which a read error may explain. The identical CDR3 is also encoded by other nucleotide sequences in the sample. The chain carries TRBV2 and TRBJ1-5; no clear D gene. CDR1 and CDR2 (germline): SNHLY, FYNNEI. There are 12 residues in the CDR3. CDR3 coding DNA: TGTGCCAGCAAATGGAGCAATCAGCCCCAGCACTTT. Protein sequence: CASKWSNQPQHF.

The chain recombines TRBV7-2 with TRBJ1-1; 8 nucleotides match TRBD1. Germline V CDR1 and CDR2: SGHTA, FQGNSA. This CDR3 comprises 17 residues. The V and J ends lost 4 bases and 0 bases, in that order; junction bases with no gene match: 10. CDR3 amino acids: CASSSRQGLGMNTEAFF. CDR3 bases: TGTGCCAGCAGCTCGAGACAGGGGCTTGGGATGAACACTGAAGCTTTCTTT.

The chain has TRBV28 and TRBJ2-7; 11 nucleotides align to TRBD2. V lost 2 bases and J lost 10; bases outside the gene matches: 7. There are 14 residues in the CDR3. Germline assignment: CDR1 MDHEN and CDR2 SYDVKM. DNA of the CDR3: TGTGCCAGCAGTTTAGATAATAGCGGGAGGGTACAGTACTTC. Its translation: CASSLDNSGRVQYF. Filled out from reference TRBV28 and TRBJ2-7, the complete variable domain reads DVKVTQSSRYLVKRTGEKVFLECVQDMDHENMFWYRQDPGLGLRLIYFSYDVKMKEKGDIPEGYSVSREKKERFSLILESASTNQTSMYLCASSLDNSGRVQYFGPGTRLTVT.

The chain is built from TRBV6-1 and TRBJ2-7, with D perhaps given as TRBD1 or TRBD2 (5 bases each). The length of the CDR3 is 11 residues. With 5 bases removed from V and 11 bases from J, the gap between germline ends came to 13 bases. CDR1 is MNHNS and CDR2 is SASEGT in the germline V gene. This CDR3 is CASSPGAREYF. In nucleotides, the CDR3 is TGTGCCAGCAGTCCCGGGGCCCGGGAGTACTTC.

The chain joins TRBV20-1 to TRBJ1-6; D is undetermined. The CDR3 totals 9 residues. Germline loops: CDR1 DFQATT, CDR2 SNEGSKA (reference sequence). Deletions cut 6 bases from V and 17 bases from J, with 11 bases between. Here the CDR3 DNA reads TGCAGTGCGAGTAAATTCTTCCACTTT. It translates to CSASKFFHF.

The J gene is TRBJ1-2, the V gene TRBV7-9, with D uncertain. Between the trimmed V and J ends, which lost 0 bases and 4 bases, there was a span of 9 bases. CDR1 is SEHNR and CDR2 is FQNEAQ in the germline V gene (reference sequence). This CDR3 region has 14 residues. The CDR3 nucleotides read TGTGCCAGCAGCTTAGCTGCTATCGGCTATGGCTACACCTTC. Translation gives CASSLAAIGYGYTF.

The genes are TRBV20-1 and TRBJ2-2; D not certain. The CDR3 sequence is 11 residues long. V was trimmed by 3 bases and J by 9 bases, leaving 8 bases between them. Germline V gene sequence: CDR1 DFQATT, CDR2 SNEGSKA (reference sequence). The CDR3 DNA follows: TGCAGTGCTAGGCCCAGGAGGGAGCTGTTTTTT. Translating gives CSARPRRELFF.

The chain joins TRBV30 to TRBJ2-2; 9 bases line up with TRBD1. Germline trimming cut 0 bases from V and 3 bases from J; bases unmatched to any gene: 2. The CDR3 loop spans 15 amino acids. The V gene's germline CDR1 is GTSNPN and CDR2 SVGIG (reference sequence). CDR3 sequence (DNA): TGTGCCTGGAGTGTGAGGGACAGGGACACCGGGGAGCTGTTTTTT. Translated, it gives CAWSVRDRDTGELFF.

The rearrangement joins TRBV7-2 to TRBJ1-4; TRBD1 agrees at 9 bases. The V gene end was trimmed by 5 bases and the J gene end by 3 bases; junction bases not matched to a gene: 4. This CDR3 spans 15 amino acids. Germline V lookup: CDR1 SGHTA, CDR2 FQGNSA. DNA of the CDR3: TGTGCCAGCAGCCCTACAGGGGGCTCTAATGAAAAACTGTTTTTT. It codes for CASSPTGGSNEKLFF.

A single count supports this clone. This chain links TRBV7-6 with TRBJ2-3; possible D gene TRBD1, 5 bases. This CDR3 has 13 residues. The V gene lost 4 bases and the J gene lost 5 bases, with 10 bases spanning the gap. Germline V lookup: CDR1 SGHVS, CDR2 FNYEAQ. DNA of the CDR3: TGTGCCAGCAGCTCGAGAAGGGGAGATACGCAGTATTTT. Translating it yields CASSSRRGDTQYF. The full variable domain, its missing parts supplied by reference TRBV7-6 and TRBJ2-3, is GAGVSQSPRYKVTKRGQDVALRCDPISGHVSLYWYRQALGQGPEFLTYFNYEAQQDKSGLPNDRFSAERPEGSISTLTIQRTEQRDSAMYRCASSSRRGDTQYFGPGTRLTVL.

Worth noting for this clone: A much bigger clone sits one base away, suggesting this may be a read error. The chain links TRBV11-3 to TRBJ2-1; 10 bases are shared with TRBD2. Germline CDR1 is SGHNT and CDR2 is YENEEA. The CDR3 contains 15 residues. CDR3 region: CAISHPAGGRNEQFF. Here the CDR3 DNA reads TGTGCCATCAGCCATCCAGCGGGAGGGAGGAATGAGCAGTTCTTC.

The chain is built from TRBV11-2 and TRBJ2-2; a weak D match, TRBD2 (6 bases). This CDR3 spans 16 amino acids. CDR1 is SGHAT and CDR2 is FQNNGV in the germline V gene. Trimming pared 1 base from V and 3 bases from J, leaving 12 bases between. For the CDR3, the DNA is TGTGCCAGCAGCTTAGTGCAGGGAGGCGACACCGGGGAGCTGTTTTTT. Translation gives CASSLVQGGDTGELFF.

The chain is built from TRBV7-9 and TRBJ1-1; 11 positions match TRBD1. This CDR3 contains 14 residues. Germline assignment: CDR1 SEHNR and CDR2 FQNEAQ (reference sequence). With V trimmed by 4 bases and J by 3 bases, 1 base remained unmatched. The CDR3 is CASSWDRGDTEAFF. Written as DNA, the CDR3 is TGTGCCAGCAGCTGGGACAGGGGGGACACTGAAGCTTTCTTT.

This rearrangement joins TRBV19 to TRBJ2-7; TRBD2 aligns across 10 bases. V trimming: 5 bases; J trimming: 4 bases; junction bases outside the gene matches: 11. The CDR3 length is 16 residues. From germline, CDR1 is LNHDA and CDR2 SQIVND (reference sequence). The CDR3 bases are TGTGCCAGTAGTCCCCGAGGAGCGGGAGGGATGTACGAGCAGTACTTC. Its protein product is CASSPRGAGGMYEQYF.

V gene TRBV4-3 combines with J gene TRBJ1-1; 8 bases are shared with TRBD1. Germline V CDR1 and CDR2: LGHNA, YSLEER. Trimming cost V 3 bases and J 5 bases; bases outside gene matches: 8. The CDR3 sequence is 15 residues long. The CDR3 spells CASSQEDRAGTEAFF. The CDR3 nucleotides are TGCGCCAGCAGCCAGGAGGACAGGGCGGGGACTGAAGCTTTCTTT.

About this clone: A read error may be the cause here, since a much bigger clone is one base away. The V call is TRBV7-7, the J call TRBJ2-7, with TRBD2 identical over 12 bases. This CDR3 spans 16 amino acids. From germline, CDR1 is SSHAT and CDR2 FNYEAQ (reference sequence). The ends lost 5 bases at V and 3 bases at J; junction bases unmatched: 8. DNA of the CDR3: TGTGCCAGCAGCGTATGGACTAGCGGGAACAACTACGAGCAGTACTTC. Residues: CASSVWTSGNNYEQYF.

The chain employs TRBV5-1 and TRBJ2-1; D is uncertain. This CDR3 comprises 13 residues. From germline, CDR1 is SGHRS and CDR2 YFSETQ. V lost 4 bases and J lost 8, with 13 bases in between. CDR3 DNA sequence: TGCGCCAGCAGCCTCGGGCCGACTGATGAGCAGTTCTTC. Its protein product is CASSLGPTDEQFF.

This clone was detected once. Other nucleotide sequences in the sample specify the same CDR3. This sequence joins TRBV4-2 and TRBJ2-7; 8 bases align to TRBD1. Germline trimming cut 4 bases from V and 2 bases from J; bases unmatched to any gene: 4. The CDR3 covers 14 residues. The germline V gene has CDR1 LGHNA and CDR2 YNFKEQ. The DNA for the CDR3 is TGTGCCAGCAGCCTACGACAGGGGACCTACGAGCAGTACTTC. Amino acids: CASSLRQGTYEQYF.

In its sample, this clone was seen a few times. The CDR3 loop reads CASSRGLEGNEQFF. Here the CDR3 DNA reads TGTGCCAGCAGCCGGGGACTAGAGGGCAATGAGCAGTTCTTC. J is TRBJ2-1 and V is TRBV7-3; TRBD2 matches at 8 bases. The CDR3 is 14 amino acids. V dropped 5 bases and J dropped 6; count of bases not matched to a gene: 6. Germline V gene data show CDR1 as SGHTA and CDR2 as FQGTGA.

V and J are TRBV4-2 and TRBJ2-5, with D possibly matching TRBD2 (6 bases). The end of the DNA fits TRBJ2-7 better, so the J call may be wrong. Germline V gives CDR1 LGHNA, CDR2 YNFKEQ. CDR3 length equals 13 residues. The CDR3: CASSQSGGYEQYF. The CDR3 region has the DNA TGTGCCAGCAGCCAATCTGGAGGGTACGAGCAGTACTTC.

CDR3 protein: CASSLEGQLNTGELFF. CDR3 DNA: TGCGCCAGCAGCTTGGAGGGACAACTGAACACCGGGGAGCTGTTTTTT. The V gene is TRBV5-1, the J gene TRBJ2-2, with D tentatively TRBD1 (6 bases). Germline V gene lookup returns CDR1 SGHRS and CDR2 YFSETQ. The CDR3 contains 16 residues. Trimming removed 0 bases at V and 1 base at J, with 10 bases between.

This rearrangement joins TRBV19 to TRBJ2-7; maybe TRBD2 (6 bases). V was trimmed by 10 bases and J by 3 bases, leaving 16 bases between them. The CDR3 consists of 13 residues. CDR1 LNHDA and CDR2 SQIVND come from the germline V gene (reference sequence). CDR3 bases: TGTGCCACAACCAGGAGGGCCGGCTACGAGCAGTACTTC. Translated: CATTRRAGYEQYF.

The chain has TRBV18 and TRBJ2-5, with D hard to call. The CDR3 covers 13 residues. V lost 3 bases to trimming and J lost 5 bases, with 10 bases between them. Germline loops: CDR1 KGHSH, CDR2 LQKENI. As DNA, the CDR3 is TGTGCCAGCTCACCCGAAATCGAGGAGACCCAGTACTTC. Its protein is CASSPEIEETQYF.

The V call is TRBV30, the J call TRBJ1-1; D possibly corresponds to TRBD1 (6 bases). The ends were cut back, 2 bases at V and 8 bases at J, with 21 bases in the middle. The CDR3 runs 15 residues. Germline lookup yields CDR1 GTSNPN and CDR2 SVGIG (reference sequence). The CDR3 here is CAWSRRKGGAAEAFF. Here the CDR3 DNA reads TGTGCCTGGAGTCGGAGGAAGGGGGGCGCGGCCGAAGCTTTCTTT.

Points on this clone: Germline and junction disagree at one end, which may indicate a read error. The CDR3 DNA follows: TGCGCCAGCAGCAGACTACCTATTGGATTGGAGGCCAACACTCAAGCTTTCTTT. It translates to CASSRLPIGLEANTQAFF. The chain is built from TRBV5-1 and TRBJ1-1, with no clear D. The CDR3 sequence is 18 residues long. Germline-derived CDR1 and CDR2 are SGHRS and YFSETQ.

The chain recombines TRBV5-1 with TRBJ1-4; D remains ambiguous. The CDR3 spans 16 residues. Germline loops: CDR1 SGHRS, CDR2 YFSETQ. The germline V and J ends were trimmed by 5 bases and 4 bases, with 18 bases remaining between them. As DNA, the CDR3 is TGCGCCAGCAGTCTGGAGTCGCAGCCATTTAATGAAAAACTGTTTTTT. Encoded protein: CASSLESQPFNEKLFF.